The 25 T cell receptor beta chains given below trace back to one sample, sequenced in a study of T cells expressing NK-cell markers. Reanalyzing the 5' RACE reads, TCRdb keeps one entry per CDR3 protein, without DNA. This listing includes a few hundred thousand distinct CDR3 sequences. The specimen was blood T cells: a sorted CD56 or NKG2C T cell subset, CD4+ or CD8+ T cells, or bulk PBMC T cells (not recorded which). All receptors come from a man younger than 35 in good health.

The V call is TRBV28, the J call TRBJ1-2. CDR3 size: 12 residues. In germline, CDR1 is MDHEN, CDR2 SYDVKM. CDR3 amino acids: CASSLSLYGYTF.

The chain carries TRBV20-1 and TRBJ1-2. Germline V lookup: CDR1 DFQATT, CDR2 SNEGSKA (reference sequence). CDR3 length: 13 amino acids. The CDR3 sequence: CSALEGPNYGYTF.

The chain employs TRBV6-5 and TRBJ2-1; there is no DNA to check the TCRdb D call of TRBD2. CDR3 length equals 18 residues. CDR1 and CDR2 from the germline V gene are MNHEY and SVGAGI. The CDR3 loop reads CASSVGLAEWSSYNEQFF.

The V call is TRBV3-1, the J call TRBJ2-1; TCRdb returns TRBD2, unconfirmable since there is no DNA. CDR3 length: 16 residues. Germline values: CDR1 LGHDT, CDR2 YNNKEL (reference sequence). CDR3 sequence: CASSQERLAGNNEQFF.

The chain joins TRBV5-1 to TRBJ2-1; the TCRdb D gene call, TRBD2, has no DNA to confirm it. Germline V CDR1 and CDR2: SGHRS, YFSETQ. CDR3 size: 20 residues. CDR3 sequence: CASSLVSPLAGGQTYNEQFF.

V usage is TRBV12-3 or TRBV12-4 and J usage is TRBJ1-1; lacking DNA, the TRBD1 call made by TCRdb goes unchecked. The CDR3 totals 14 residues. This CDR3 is CASRDTTGFTEAFF.

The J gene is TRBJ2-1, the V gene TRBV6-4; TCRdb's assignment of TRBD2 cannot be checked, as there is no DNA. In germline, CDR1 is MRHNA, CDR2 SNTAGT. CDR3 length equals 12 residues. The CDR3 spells CASSAAGGEQFF.

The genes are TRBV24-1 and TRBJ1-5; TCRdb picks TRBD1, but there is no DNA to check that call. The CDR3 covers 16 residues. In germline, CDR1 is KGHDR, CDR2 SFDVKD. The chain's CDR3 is CATSDAGTGVHQPQHF.

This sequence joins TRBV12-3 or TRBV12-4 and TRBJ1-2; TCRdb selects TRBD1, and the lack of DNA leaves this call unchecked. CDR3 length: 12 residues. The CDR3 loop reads CASSYSGVGYTF.

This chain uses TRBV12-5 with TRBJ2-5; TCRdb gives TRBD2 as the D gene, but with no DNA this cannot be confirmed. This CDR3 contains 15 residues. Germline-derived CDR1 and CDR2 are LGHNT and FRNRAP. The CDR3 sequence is CASGTGTSLSETQYF.

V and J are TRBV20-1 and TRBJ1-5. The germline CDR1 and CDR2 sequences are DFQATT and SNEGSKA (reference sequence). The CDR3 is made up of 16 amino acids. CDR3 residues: CSASRQASRSNQPQHF.

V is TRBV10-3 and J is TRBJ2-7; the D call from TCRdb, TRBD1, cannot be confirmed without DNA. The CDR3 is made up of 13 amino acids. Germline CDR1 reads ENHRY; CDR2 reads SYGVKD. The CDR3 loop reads CAISGQGNYEQYF.

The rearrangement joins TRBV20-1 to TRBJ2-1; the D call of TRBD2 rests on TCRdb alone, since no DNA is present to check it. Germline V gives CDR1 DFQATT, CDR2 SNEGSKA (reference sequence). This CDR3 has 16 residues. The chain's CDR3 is CSARTSGSVSYNEQFF.

The CDR3 region is CSVNPGLLREQFF. The chain links TRBV20-1 to TRBJ2-1; TCRdb's D call of TRBD2 is untestable without DNA. CDR3 length: 13 residues. CDR1 DFQATT and CDR2 SNEGSKA come from the germline V gene (reference sequence).

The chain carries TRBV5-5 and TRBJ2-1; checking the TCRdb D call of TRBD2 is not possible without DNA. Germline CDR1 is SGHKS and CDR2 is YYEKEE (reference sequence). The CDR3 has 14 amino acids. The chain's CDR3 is CASKGLAGPNEQFF.

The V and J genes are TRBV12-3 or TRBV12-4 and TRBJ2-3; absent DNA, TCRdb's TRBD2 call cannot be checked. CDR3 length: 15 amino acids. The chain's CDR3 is CASGTLAGGPDTQYF.

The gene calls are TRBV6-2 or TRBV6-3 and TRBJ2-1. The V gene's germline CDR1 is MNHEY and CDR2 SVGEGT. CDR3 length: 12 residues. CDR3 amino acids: CASSYGFLEQFF.

This chain's CDR3 is CASSSQGYNEQFF. This rearrangement joins TRBV5-4 to TRBJ2-1; TCRdb picks TRBD1, but there is no DNA to check that call. In germline, CDR1 is SGHNT, CDR2 YYREEE (reference sequence). CDR3 length: 13 amino acids.

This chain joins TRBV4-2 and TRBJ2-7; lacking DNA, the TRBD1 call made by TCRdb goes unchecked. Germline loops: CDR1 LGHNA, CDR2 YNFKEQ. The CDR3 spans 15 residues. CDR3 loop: CASSQDGQNSNEQYF.

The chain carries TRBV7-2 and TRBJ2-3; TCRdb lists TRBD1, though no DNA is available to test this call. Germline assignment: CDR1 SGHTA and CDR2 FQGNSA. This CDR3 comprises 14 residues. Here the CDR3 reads CASSYVRGSNTQYF.

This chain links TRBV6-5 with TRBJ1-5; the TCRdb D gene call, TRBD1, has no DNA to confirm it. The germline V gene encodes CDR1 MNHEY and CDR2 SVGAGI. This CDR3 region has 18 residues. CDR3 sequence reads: CASAQTIRLLRGNQPQHF.

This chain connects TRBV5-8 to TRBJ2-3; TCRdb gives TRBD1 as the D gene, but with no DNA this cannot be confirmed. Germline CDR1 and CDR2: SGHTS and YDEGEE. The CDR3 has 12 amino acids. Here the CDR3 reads CASSLPGGGQYF.

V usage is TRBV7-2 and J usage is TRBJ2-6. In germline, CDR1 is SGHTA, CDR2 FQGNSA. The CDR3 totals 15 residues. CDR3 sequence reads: CASTLAGAGANVLTF.

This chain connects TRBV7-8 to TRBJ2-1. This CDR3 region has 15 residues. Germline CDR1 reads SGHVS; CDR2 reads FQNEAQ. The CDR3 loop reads CASSSSVSSYNEQFF.

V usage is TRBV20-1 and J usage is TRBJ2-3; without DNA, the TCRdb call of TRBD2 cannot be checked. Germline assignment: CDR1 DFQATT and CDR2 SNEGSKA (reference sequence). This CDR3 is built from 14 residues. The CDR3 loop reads CSAPSEGNTDTQYF.